Listed below are T cell receptor beta chains from one sample, sequenced in a study of CD8 T cells in ankylosing spondylitis. TCRdb redid the calling of the 5' RACE reads with MiXCR, one entry per CDR3 protein. This sample yields over 450,000 distinct CDR3 sequences, of which 12% are seen a single time; approximately 6.3% belongs to the top ten. Sequenced material: blood, either unsorted or a sorted T cell fraction (not recorded which). The receptors here all came from a male donor with ankylosing spondylitis. The CDR3 runs from the conserved cysteine through the conserved F or W. The D gene is left open where the match is weak. Size values are once, few and many counts, or a class for expanded clones, and some rows have none.

CDR3: CASSQDLARGNGYTF
DNA: TGTGCCAGCAGCCAAGATCTGGCCAGGGGGAATGGCTACACCTTC
D: TRBD1
size: few
J: TRBJ1-2
V: TRBV4-2

CDR3: CASSLLGYGYTF
DNA: TGTGCCAGCAGTTTGTTAGGGTATGGCTACACCTTC
D: -
size: few
J: TRBJ1-2
V: TRBV12-3/TRBV12-4

CDR3: CSVEDLGRFGNTIYF
DNA: TGCAGCGTTGAAGATCTGGGGCGGTTCGGAAACACCATATATTTT
D: -
size: many
J: TRBJ1-3
V: TRBV29-1

CDR3: CASSSGQGVHNEQFF
DNA: TGTGCCAGTAGTTCCGGACAGGGGGTCCACAATGAGCAGTTCTTC
D: TRBD1
size: -
J: TRBJ2-1
V: TRBV19

CDR3: CASSAGGYQPQHF
DNA: TGTGCCAGCAGCGCAGGGGGCTATCAGCCCCAGCATTTT
D: TRBD1
size: -
J: TRBJ1-5
V: TRBV5-6

CDR3: CASSLQALVEQYF
DNA: TGTGCCAGCAGCTTACAGGCTCTCGTCGAGCAGTACTTC
D: -
size: -
J: TRBJ2-7
V: TRBV7-2

CDR3: CASSSISATGPTVTDTQYF
DNA: TGTGCCAGCAGCTCTATTTCCGCGACTGGACCCACCGTTACGGATACGCAGTATTTT
D: -
size: few
J: TRBJ2-3
V: TRBV5-4

CDR3: CASSFTNTEAFF
DNA: TGTGCCAGCAGCTTTACGAACACTGAAGCTTTCTTT
D: -
size: many
J: TRBJ1-1
V: TRBV12-3/TRBV12-4

CDR3: CASSLASTDTQYF
DNA: TGCGCCAGCAGCTTGGCCAGCACAGATACGCAGTATTTT
D: -
size: many
J: TRBJ2-3
V: TRBV7-9

CDR3: CASSYPLGEGGSTDTQYF
DNA: TGTGCCAGCAGTTACCCGCTGGGTGAGGGGGGTAGCACAGATACGCAGTATTTT
D: -
size: -
J: TRBJ2-3
V: TRBV6-2/TRBV6-3

CDR3: CSAMKGGGFHNEQFF
DNA: TGCAGTGCAATGAAAGGGGGGGGCTTCCACAATGAGCAGTTCTTC
D: -
size: -
J: TRBJ2-1
V: TRBV20-1

CDR3: CASSYPGSTGELFF
DNA: TGTGCCAGCAGTTACCCAGGGAGTACGGGGGAGCTGTTTTTT
D: -
size: -
J: TRBJ2-2
V: TRBV6-5

CDR3: CASTHPPGRKLRDYGYTF
DNA: TGTGCCAGCACCCACCCCCCCGGACGGAAGCTTAGAGACTATGGCTACACCTTC
D: -
size: few
J: TRBJ1-2
V: TRBV12-3/TRBV12-4

CDR3: CAISGTSGNTGELFF
DNA: TGTGCCATCAGTGGGACTAGCGGAAACACCGGGGAGCTGTTTTTT
D: TRBD2
size: -
J: TRBJ2-2
V: TRBV10-3

CDR3: CASSQAVPRANQETQYF
DNA: TGTGCCAGCAGCCAAGCGGTTCCTAGGGCTAATCAAGAGACCCAGTACTTC
D: -
size: -
J: TRBJ2-5
V: TRBV3-1

CDR3: CASRQGQGIYNEQFF
DNA: TGCGCCAGCAGACAAGGACAGGGGATCTACAATGAGCAGTTCTTC
D: TRBD1
size: -
J: TRBJ2-1
V: TRBV5-1

CDR3: CSARDRFRTSRKETQYF
DNA: TGCAGTGCTAGAGATCGTTTCAGGACTAGCAGAAAAGAGACCCAGTACTTC
D: TRBD2
size: -
J: TRBJ2-5
V: TRBV20-1

CDR3: CASSAGLGGEQYF
DNA: TGTGCCAGCAGCGCAGGGTTGGGCGGCGAGCAGTACTTC
D: -
size: -
J: TRBJ2-7
V: TRBV7-7

CDR3: CASSSSFRDTRNEQFF
DNA: TGTGCCAGCAGCTCAAGTTTTAGAGACACCCGGAATGAGCAGTTCTTC
D: -
size: -
J: TRBJ2-1
V: TRBV11-2

CDR3: CASSPEPSGLSSYNEQFF
DNA: TGTGCCAGCAGCCCCGAACCGAGCGGGCTAAGCTCCTACAATGAGCAGTTCTTC
D: -
size: many
J: TRBJ2-1
V: TRBV9

CDR3: CASSLGFSGSPYNEQFF
DNA: TGTGCCAGCAGTTTGGGATTTAGCGGGAGCCCCTACAATGAGCAGTTCTTC
D: TRBD2
size: -
J: TRBJ2-1
V: TRBV6-5

CDR3: CATSDPGGEQFF
DNA: TGTGCCACCAGTGATCCGGGGGGTGAGCAGTTCTTC
D: TRBD2
size: few
J: TRBJ2-1
V: TRBV24-1

CDR3: CASLGGEDEQFF
DNA: TGTGCCAGCCTCGGGGGGGAGGATGAGCAGTTCTTC
D: TRBD2
size: -
J: TRBJ2-1
V: TRBV7-9

CDR3: CASSLGGRGNYGYTF
DNA: TGTGCCAGCAGCTTGGGAGGCAGGGGGAACTATGGCTACACCTTC
D: TRBD1
size: few
J: TRBJ1-2
V: TRBV5-6

CDR3: CASSEFVGYEQYF
DNA: TGTGCCAGCAGTGAATTCGTCGGGTACGAGCAGTACTTC
D: -
size: -
J: TRBJ2-7
V: TRBV2

CDR3: CASSNKIGAFF
DNA: TGTGCCAGCAGCAACAAGATCGGGGCTTTCTTT
D: -
size: -
J: TRBJ1-1
V: TRBV5-6

CDR3: CASSLGTGGVYGYTF
DNA: TGTGCCAGCAGCTTGGGGACAGGGGGCGTCTATGGCTACACCTTC
D: TRBD1
size: few
J: TRBJ1-2
V: TRBV7-2

CDR3: CATSREWGNNQPQHF
DNA: TGTGCCACCAGCAGAGAATGGGGGAACAATCAGCCCCAGCATTTT
D: -
size: few
J: TRBJ1-5
V: TRBV15

CDR3: CASSFGTAWPVLTF
DNA: TGTGCCAGCAGCTTCGGGACAGCCTGGCCCGTCCTGACTTTC
D: TRBD1
size: few
J: TRBJ2-6
V: TRBV5-5

CDR3: CASSPRTDETQYF
DNA: TGCGCCAGCAGCCCCCGGACAGATGAGACCCAGTACTTC
D: -
size: -
J: TRBJ2-5
V: TRBV5-1

CDR3: CASSLGTGVYEQFF
DNA: TGCGCCAGCAGCCTAGGGACAGGGGTATATGAGCAGTTCTTC
D: TRBD1
size: -
J: TRBJ2-1
V: TRBV5-1

CDR3: CASSQVQGGTEAFF
DNA: TGTGCCAGCAGCCAAGTACAGGGTGGCACTGAAGCTTTCTTT
D: -
size: -
J: TRBJ1-1
V: TRBV3-1

CDR3: CSVRRVNTGELFF
DNA: TGCAGCGTCCGGAGGGTGAACACCGGGGAGCTGTTTTTT
D: -
size: few
J: TRBJ2-2
V: TRBV29-1

CDR3: CASSSHGQGYQPQHF
DNA: TGTGCCAGCAGTTCCCACGGGCAGGGATATCAGCCCCAGCATTTT
D: -
size: -
J: TRBJ1-5
V: TRBV12-3/TRBV12-4

CDR3: CASSFSGRRGEQFF
DNA: TGCGCCAGCAGCTTTAGCGGGAGAAGGGGTGAGCAGTTCTTC
D: TRBD2
size: many
J: TRBJ2-1
V: TRBV5-1

CDR3: CSVGGTVYDTEAFF
DNA: TGCAGCGTAGGGGGTACGGTGTACGACACTGAAGCTTTCTTT
D: -
size: -
J: TRBJ1-1
V: TRBV29-1

CDR3: CSASLTGRIRGPQHF
DNA: TGCAGTGCTAGCTTGACAGGGAGGATTAGGGGGCCCCAGCATTTT
D: TRBD1
size: -
J: TRBJ1-5
V: TRBV20-1

CDR3: CASSMDRGNEQFF
DNA: TGCGCCAGCAGCATGGACAGGGGGAATGAGCAGTTCTTC
D: TRBD1
size: few
J: TRBJ2-1
V: TRBV4-1

CDR3: CATSTHRTDTQYF
DNA: TGTGCCACCAGCACACACCGCACAGATACGCAGTATTTT
D: -
size: many
J: TRBJ2-3
V: TRBV15

CDR3: CSVAQGGWETQYF
DNA: TGCAGCGTCGCTCAGGGGGGTTGGGAGACCCAGTACTTC
D: -
size: -
J: TRBJ2-5
V: TRBV29-1

CDR3: CASTMTSTNEKLLF
DNA: TGTGCCAGCACTATGACATCAACTAATGAAAAACTGCTTTTT
D: -
size: -
J: TRBJ1-4
V: TRBV2

CDR3: CASGPNQPQHF
DNA: TGTGCCAGCGGCCCGAATCAGCCCCAGCATTTT
D: -
size: -
J: TRBJ1-5
V: TRBV12-3/TRBV12-4

CDR3: CASSQGYGQGVTMNQPQHF
DNA: TGTGCCAGCAGCCAAGGATACGGACAGGGTGTTACAATGAATCAGCCCCAGCATTTT
D: TRBD1
size: few
J: TRBJ1-5
V: TRBV14

CDR3: CASSLGQSGANVLTF
DNA: TGTGCCAGCAGCTTGGGACAGTCCGGGGCCAACGTCCTGACTTTC
D: TRBD1
size: many
J: TRBJ2-6
V: TRBV11-2

CDR3: CASAGTANTEAFF
DNA: TGTGCCAGCGCCGGGACAGCGAACACTGAAGCTTTCTTT
D: TRBD1
size: -
J: TRBJ1-1
V: TRBV12-3/TRBV12-4

CDR3: CATSDPGTGVDTQYF
DNA: TGTGCCACCAGTGACCCCGGGACAGGAGTGGATACGCAGTATTTT
D: TRBD1
size: few
J: TRBJ2-3
V: TRBV24-1

CDR3: CASSLVARLRQTQYF
DNA: TGTGCCAGCAGCTTAGTTGCCAGGTTAAGACAGACCCAGTACTTC
D: -
size: -
J: TRBJ2-5
V: TRBV7-8

CDR3: CASSRLAGDSYNEQFF
DNA: TGTGCCAGCAGCCGACTAGCCGGGGACTCCTACAATGAGCAGTTCTTC
D: TRBD2
size: -
J: TRBJ2-1
V: TRBV12-3/TRBV12-4

CDR3: CASSQAGVADTQYF
DNA: TGTGCCAGCAGCCAGGCGGGAGTGGCAGATACGCAGTATTTT
D: TRBD2
size: few
J: TRBJ2-3
V: TRBV3-1

CDR3: CASSLTRQGSYEQYF
DNA: TGTGCCAGCAGCTTGACCCGACAGGGCTCCTACGAGCAGTACTTC
D: TRBD1
size: -
J: TRBJ2-7
V: TRBV5-5

CDR3: CSGHAPGQGPDTQYF
DNA: TGCAGCGGCCATGCGCCGGGACAGGGGCCAGATACGCAGTATTTT
D: TRBD1
size: few
J: TRBJ2-3
V: TRBV29-1

CDR3: CASSLYSTSGRSTDTQYF
DNA: TGTGCCAGCAGCCTATACTCTACTAGCGGGAGAAGCACAGATACGCAGTATTTT
D: TRBD2
size: many
J: TRBJ2-3
V: TRBV3-1

CDR3: CATRTWGSNTEAFF
DNA: TGTGCCACGAGGACCTGGGGGTCGAACACTGAAGCTTTCTTT
D: -
size: -
J: TRBJ1-1
V: TRBV19

CDR3: CASSYDNYGYTF
DNA: TGTGCCAGCAGCTACGACAATTATGGCTACACCTTC
D: -
size: -
J: TRBJ1-2
V: TRBV5-5

CDR3: CSARGGGNTEAFF
DNA: TGCAGTGCCAGGGGGGGAGGGAACACTGAAGCTTTCTTT
D: TRBD1
size: few
J: TRBJ1-1
V: TRBV20-1